This TCR beta chain was sequenced during a study of patients and donors after allogeneic stem cell transplantation. Using its own MiXCR run on the RT-PCR reads, TCRdb lists one record per CDR3 protein. Here the sample spans roughly 250,000 distinct CDR3 sequences, roughly 15% being singletons. This clonotype turned up a few times. V lost 1 base, J lost 3 bases, and 10 bases lay in between. From germline, CDR1 is LNHDA and CDR2 SQIVND (reference sequence). The CDR3 runs 15 residues. Material: blood, either unsorted or a sorted T cell fraction (not recorded which). The chain couples TRBV19 to TRBJ2-1; TRBD2 is a possible D gene (5 bases). This sequence was found in a human donor who was either an allogeneic HSCT recipient or a stem cell or donor lymphocyte infusion donor (not recorded which). It is not recorded whose cells these are; they may come from a transplant donor. The CDR3 sequence is CASSIGGQYYNEQFF. The CDR3 bases are TGTGCCAGTAGTATAGGCGGGCAGTACTACAATGAGCAGTTCTTC.